A selection of T cell receptor beta chains follows, all from one sample in a study of T cell responses to AZD1222 COVID-19 vaccine. Assay used: immunoSEQ multiplex PCR; TCRdb lists only in-frame clones, some missing. The data show fewer than 200,000 clones, approximately 91% seen once. Specimen: peripheral blood, collected on day 0 of AZD1222 vaccination. Receptors were obtained from an adult in good health. Each CDR3 is given with its conserved first and last residue.

16 | TRBV10-3 | CAISESRGSRNYGYTF
16 | TRBV29-1 | CSLGQGRDTTNEKLFF
20 | TRBV9 | CASSAQGGLAGGRDTGELFF
13 | TRBV5-5 | CASSLVSTETQYF
15 | TRBV5-4 | CASSLGLAGGNEQFF
16 | TRBV14 | CASSQDVGRGNTEAFF
12 | TRBV6-1 | CASSDTSYEQFF
14 | TRBV5-1 | CASSLAPAQETQYF
15 | TRBV30 | CAWSVRTGTGEKLFF
16 | TRBV7-2 | CASSPAGTNTYNEQFF
16 | TRBV4-1 | CASSQDVTGGTETQYF
15 | TRBV6-5 | CASSFRTALNQPQHF
13 | TRBV29-1 | CSVLDRGNYGYTF
14 | TRBV2 | CASTLGQVGNTIYF
12 | TRBV30 | CAWSPQGSGYTF
14 | TRBV18 | CASSPGQGVNEQYF
13 | TRBV12-3/TRBV12-4 | CASSPRMNTEAFF
16 | TRBV7-2 | CASSISGTTLGYEQYF
13 | TRBV10-3 | CAISLQGSTEAFF
15 | TRBV24-1 | CATSDPRGSTDTQYF
13 | TRBV7-9 | CASSRSGGRGTFF
13 | TRBV29-1 | CSVEGQSDYGYTF
16 | TRBV28 | CASRTDRAPPNEKLFF
14 | TRBV5-1 | CASSNDPAGNTIYF
15 | TRBV2 | CAGRRGGNLNTEAFF
14 | TRBV28 | CASSFRDRDNTIYF
19 | TRBV12-5 | CASGLANPQDRQNTGELFF
17 | TRBV3-1/TRBV3-2 | CASSQRISVGLLYGYTF
18 | TRBV29-1 | CSVGPGTDGPRANYGYTF
22 | TRBV15 | CATSRDGESGTGIHSAFYGYTF
15 | TRBV28 | CASSMGTGKTNTIYF